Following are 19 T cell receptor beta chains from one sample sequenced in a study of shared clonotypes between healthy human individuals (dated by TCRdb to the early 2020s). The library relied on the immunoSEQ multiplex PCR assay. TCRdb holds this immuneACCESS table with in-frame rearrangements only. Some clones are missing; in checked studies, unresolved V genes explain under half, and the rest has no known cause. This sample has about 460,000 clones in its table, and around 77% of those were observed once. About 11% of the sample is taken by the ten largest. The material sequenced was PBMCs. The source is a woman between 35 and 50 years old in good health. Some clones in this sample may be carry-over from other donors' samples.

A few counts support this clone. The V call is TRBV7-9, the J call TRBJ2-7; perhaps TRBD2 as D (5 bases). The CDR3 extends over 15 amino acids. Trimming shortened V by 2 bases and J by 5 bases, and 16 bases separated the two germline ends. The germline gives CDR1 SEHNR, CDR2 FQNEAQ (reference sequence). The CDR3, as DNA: TGTGCCAGCAGCTTAATTTACGGGGTCGTCCACGAGCAGTACTTC. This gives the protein CASSLIYGVVHEQYF.

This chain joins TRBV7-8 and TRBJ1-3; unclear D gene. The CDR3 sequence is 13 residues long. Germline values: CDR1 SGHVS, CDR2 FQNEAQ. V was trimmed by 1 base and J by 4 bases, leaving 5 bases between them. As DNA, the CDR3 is TGTGCCAGCAGCTTAGGTGGGGGAAACACCATATATTTT. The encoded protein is CASSLGGGNTIYF.

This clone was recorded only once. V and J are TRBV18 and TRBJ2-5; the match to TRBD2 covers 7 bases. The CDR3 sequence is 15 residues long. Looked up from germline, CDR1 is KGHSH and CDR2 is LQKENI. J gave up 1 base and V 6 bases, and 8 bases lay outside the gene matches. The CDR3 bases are TGTGCCAGCTCGGCTAACAGCGGGATCCAAGAGACCCAGTACTTC. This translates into CASSANSGIQETQYF.

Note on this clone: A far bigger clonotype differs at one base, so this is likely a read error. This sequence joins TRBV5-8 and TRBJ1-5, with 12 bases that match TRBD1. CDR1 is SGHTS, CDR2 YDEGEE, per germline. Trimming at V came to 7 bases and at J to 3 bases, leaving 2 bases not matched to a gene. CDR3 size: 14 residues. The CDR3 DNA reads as TGTGCCAGCGGGACAGGGGGCTTCAATCAGCCCCAGCATTTT. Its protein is CASGTGGFNQPQHF.

In DNA, the CDR3 is TGTGCCAGCAGCTTAGTAGGGCAGGGTGGCGACGAGCAGTACTTC. It encodes CASSLVGQGGDEQYF. The gene calls are TRBV7-9 and TRBJ2-7, with D perhaps matching TRBD1 (5 bases). The CDR3 length is 15 residues. Trimming left V 1 base short and J 5 bases short, with 15 bases between. CDR1 is SEHNR, CDR2 FQNEAQ, per germline (reference sequence).

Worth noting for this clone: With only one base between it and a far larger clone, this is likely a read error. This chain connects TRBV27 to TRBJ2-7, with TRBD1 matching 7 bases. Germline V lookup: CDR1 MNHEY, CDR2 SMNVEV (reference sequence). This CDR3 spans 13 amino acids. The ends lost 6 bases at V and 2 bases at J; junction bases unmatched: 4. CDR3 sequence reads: CASSRGTAYEQYF. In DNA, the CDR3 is TGTGCCAGCAGCAGAGGGACAGCCTACGAGCAGTACTTC.

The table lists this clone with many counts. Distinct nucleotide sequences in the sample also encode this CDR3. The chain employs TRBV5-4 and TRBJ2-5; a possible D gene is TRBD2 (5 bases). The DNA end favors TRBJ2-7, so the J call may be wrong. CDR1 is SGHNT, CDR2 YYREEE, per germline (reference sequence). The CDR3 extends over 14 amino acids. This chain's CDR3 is CASSLFGNSYEQYF. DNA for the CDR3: TGTGCCAGCAGCTTGTTCGGGAACTCCTACGAGCAGTACTTC.

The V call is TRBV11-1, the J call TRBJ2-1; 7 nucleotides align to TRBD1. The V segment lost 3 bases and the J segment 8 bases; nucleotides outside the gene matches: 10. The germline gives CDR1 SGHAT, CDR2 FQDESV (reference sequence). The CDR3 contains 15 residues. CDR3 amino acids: CASSFLQGHGDEQFF. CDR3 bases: TGTGCCAGCAGCTTTTTACAGGGGCACGGCGATGAGCAGTTCTTC.

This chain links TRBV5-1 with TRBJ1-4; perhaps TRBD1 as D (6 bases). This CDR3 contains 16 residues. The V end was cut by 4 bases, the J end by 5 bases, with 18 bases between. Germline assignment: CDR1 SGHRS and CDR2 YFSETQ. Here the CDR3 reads CASSPDRTELNEKLFF. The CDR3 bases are TGCGCCAGCAGCCCAGACAGGACAGAGCTAAATGAAAAACTGTTTTTT.

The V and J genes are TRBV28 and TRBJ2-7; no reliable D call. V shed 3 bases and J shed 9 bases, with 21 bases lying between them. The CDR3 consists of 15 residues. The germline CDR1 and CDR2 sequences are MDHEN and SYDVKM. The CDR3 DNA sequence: TGTGCCAGCAGTTTGCTCGGATCCACCCTAAAGGGGCAGTACTTC. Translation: CASSLLGSTLKGQYF.

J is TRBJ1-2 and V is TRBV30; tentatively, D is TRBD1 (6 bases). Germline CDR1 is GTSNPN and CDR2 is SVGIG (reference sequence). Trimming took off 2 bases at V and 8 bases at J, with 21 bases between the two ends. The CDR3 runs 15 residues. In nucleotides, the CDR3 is TGTGCCTGGAGTATAACAAGTCGAAGGGGGGGAGGCTACACCTTC. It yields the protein CAWSITSRRGGGYTF.

Written as DNA, the CDR3 is TGCAGTGCTAGTATACGGTATGGCTACACCTTC. It specifies CSASIRYGYTF. J is TRBJ1-2 and V is TRBV20-1; D remains unclear. Germline CDR1 DFQATT, CDR2 SNEGSKA (reference sequence). V was pared by 3 bases and J by 5 bases, with 7 bases between. The CDR3 has 11 amino acids.

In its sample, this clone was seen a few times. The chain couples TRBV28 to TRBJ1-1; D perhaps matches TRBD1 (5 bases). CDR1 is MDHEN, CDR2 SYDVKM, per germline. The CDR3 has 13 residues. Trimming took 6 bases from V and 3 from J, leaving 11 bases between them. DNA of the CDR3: TGTGCCAGCAGCCGCAGGGATTACACTGAAGCTTTCTTT. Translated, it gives CASSRRDYTEAFF.

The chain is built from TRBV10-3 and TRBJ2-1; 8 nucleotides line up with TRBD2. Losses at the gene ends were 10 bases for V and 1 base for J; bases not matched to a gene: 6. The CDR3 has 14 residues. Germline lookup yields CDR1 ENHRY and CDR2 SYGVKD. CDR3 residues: CATKERESYNEQFF. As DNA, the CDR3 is TGTGCCACCAAAGAGCGGGAGTCCTACAATGAGCAGTTCTTC.

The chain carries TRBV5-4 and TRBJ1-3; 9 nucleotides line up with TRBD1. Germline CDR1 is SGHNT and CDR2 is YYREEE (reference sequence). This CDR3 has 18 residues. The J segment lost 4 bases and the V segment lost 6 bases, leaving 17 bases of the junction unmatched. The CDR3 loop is CASNAGQGGPGAGNTIYF. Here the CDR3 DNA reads TGTGCCAGCAACGCGGGACAGGGAGGCCCAGGGGCCGGAAACACCATATATTTT.

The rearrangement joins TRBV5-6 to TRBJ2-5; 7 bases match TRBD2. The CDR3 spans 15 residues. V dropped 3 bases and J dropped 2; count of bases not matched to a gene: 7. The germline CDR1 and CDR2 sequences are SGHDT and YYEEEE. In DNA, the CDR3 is TGTGCCAGCAGCTCCCTAGCGGTGGGGCAAGAGACCCAGTACTTC. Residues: CASSSLAVGQETQYF.

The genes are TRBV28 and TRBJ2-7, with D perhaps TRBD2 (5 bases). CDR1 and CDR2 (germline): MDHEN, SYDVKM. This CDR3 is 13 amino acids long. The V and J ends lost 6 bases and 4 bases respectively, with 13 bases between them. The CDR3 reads CASRTGFGYEQYF. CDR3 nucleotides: TGTGCCAGCAGAACGGGGTTCGGGTACGAGCAGTACTTC.

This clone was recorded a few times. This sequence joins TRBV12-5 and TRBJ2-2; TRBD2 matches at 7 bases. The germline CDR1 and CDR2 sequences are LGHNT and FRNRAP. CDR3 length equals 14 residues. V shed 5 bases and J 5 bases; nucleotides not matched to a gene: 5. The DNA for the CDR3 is TGTGCTAGTGGTGGCGGGGGTTCGACCGGGGAGCTGTTTTTT. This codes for CASGGGGSTGELFF.

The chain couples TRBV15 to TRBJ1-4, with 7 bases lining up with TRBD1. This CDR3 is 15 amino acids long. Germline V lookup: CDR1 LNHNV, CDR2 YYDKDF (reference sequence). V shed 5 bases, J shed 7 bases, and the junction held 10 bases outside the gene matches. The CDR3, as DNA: TGTGCCACCAGCTTTACCCCGACAGGGACTGAAAAACTGTTTTTT. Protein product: CATSFTPTGTEKLFF.